The source of this T cell receptor beta chain is a study of T cells in women clearing cervical HPV infection. Germline assignment: CDR1 KGHSH and CDR2 LQKENI. The CDR3 is 15 residues long. V lost 4 bases and J lost 4; bases outside the gene matches: 7. Assay used: immunoSEQ multiplex PCR; TCRdb lists only in-frame clones, some missing. The sample has about 25,000 clones. As regards this clone: The read falls 3 residues short of the CDR3 end, and the missing part is taken from the germline J gene.

The source is a woman aged 18-70 years with a cervical HPV16 infection that either progressed to CIN3+ or cleared (not recorded which). V usage is TRBV18 and J usage is TRBJ1-1, with TRBD1 matching over 9 bases. Sequencing was carried out using blood buffy coat. The CDR3 protein is CASSLGSGQGTEAFF. Incomplete CDR3 DNA: TGTGCCAGCTCACTAGGGTCGGGACAGGGCACTGAA.